One sample yielded the 14 T cell receptor beta chains listed below, sequenced in a study of blood T cell repertoires in COVID-19. Only in-frame clones appear in the TCRdb table, and some are missing; sequencing was by immunoSEQ multiplex PCR. The sample lists 150,000 to 200,000 clones; around 92% were seen once. The specimen was peripheral blood. All receptors derive from a man aged 55 to 70 with acute or convalescent COVID-19.

The chain combines TRBV6-2 or TRBV6-3 with TRBJ1-2; D is ambiguous. This CDR3 is 16 amino acids long. CDR1 and CDR2 (germline): MNHEY, SVGEGT. V shed 6 bases and J shed 0 bases, with 17 bases lying between them. The CDR3 DNA sequence: TGTGCCAGCAGCCACGCGGGCCAGGAAGCTAACTATGGCTACACCTTC. Translated, it gives CASSHAGQEANYGYTF.

This sequence joins TRBV6-5 and TRBJ2-7; D is possibly TRBD2 (5 bases). The CDR3 extends over 10 amino acids. V lost 7 bases and J lost 5, with 6 bases in between. Germline V lookup: CDR1 MNHEY, CDR2 SVGAGI. CDR3 protein: CASMEDEQYF. CDR3 in DNA: TGTGCCAGCATGGAGGACGAGCAGTACTTC.

This clone was seen a handful of times. The chain carries TRBV20-1 and TRBJ1-2; D unresolved. Germline CDR1 reads DFQATT; CDR2 reads SNEGSKA (reference sequence). CDR3 length: 13 amino acids. Trimming took 3 bases from V and 5 from J, leaving 13 bases between them. The CDR3 is CSASSARTYGYTF. DNA of the CDR3: TGCAGTGCTAGTTCCGCCAGGACTTATGGCTACACCTTC.

This chain's CDR3 is CASSLRAGAGNTIYF. CDR3 DNA: TGCGCCAGCAGCTTGAGGGCAGGGGCTGGAAACACCATATATTTT. This rearrangement joins TRBV5-1 to TRBJ1-3; possibly TRBD1 for D (6 bases). Germline V gene sequence: CDR1 SGHRS, CDR2 YFSETQ. Trimming cost V 1 base and J 2 bases, with 10 bases left between them. The CDR3 loop spans 15 amino acids.

This clone was recorded a few times. The V and J genes are TRBV10-3 and TRBJ1-1; the match to TRBD1 covers 9 bases. Germline CDR1 is ENHRY and CDR2 is SYGVKD. The trim removed 4 bases at V and 1 base at J, leaving 4 bases unmatched. This CDR3 spans 15 amino acids. CDR3 sequence: CAISVRGQGNTEAFF. The CDR3 nucleotides read TGTGCCATCAGTGTTAGGGGACAGGGGAACACTGAAGCTTTCTTT.

The chain couples TRBV19 to TRBJ2-5; D is perhaps TRBD1 (6 bases). This CDR3 spans 15 amino acids. Trimming left V 8 bases short and J 2 bases short, with 18 bases between. Germline values: CDR1 LNHDA, CDR2 SQIVND (reference sequence). The CDR3 spells CASRGLGGAQETQYF. In nucleotides, the CDR3 is TGTGCCAGTCGCGGACTTGGGGGCGCACAAGAGACCCAGTACTTC.

This clone was found a few times. V is TRBV2 and J is TRBJ1-2, with 8 bases identical to TRBD1. V shed 8 bases, J shed 7 bases, and the junction held 6 bases outside the gene matches. The CDR3 spans 12 residues. Per germline, CDR1 SNHLY and CDR2 FYNNEI. CDR3 region: CASRRTGSGYTF. CDR3 in DNA: TGTGCCAGCCGTAGGACAGGGTCTGGCTACACCTTC. The full variable domain, rest sourced from reference TRBV2 and TRBJ1-2, is EPEVTQTPSHQVTQMGQEVILRCVPISNHLYFYWYRQILGQKVEFLVSFYNNEISEKSEIFDDQFSVERPDGSNFTLKIRSTKLEDSAMYFCASRRTGSGYTFGSGTRLTVV.

CDR3: CASSPPGLGGYTF. The CDR3 bases are TGTGCCAGCTCACCCCCGGGTTTAGGTGGCTACACCTTC. The gene calls are TRBV18 and TRBJ1-2; no clear D. Germline-derived CDR1 and CDR2 are KGHSH and LQKENI. Trimming took off 3 bases at V and 7 bases at J, with 12 bases between the two ends. The CDR3 loop spans 13 amino acids.

The chain uses TRBV7-8 and TRBJ2-3; perhaps TRBD2 as D (5 bases). This CDR3 has 15 amino acids. V lost 4 bases, J lost 6 bases, and 17 bases lay in between. Germline V CDR1 and CDR2: SGHVS, FQNEAQ. The CDR3 DNA sequence: TGTGCCAGCAGCTCGGGATTGGGCGTGTTGGATACGCAGTATTTT. Protein sequence: CASSSGLGVLDTQYF.

The chain joins TRBV6-5 to TRBJ2-7; 9 bases map to TRBD1. The length of the CDR3 is 15 residues. V dropped 4 bases and J dropped 1; count of bases not matched to a gene: 5. Germline V gene sequence: CDR1 MNHEY, CDR2 SVGAGI. In DNA, the CDR3 is TGTGCCAGCAGTTCCACCGGGACAGGGTCCTACGAGCAGTACTTC. This sequence encodes CASSSTGTGSYEQYF.

This chain joins TRBV4-1 and TRBJ2-7; 9 nucleotides agree with TRBD1. V was clipped by 2 bases and J by 3 bases; unmatched bases: 5. The CDR3 is made up of 15 amino acids. Germline-derived CDR1 and CDR2 are MGHRA and YSYEKL. Here the CDR3 reads CASSQPGQGNYEQYF. In DNA, the CDR3 is TGCGCCAGCAGCCAACCGGGACAGGGAAACTACGAGCAGTACTTC.

The genes are TRBV7-8 and TRBJ2-1, with 9 bases matching TRBD2. Per germline, CDR1 SGHVS and CDR2 FQNEAQ. The CDR3 runs 14 residues. V was clipped by 6 bases and J by 6 bases; unmatched bases: 6. CDR3 sequence: CASSSGGPLNEQFF. CDR3 DNA sequence: TGTGCCAGCAGTAGCGGGGGCCCTCTCAATGAGCAGTTCTTC.

This clone was seen a few times. The V and J genes are TRBV6-5 and TRBJ2-5; D possibly corresponds to TRBD2 (5 bases). Deletions cut 0 bases from V and 5 bases from J, with 10 bases between. This CDR3 spans 14 amino acids. Germline CDR1 MNHEY, CDR2 SVGAGI. CDR3 sequence reads: CASSYSPSRETQYF. The CDR3 DNA reads as TGTGCCAGCAGTTACTCCCCTAGCCGGGAGACCCAGTACTTC.

The chain combines TRBV13 with TRBJ1-5; D gene uncertain. The V end was cut by 2 bases, the J end by 7 bases, with 9 bases between. CDR1 PRHDT and CDR2 FYEKMQ come from the germline V gene (reference sequence). The CDR3 sequence is 13 residues long. CDR3 nucleotide sequence: TGTGCCAGCAGCTTAAGAGGCATCCAGCCCCAGCATTTT. Its translation is CASSLRGIQPQHF.